The rows below give T cell receptor beta chains drawn from one sample of a study of blood T cell repertoires in COVID-19. Repertoires were generated with immunoSEQ multiplex PCR, while TCRdb's copy carries only in-frame clones and drops some. The sample includes fewer than 45,000 clones, more than 75% seen only once; the top ten take around 20%. The sequenced sample was peripheral blood. Receptors originate from a man in his 70s with acute or convalescent COVID-19. Both conserved end residues are part of each CDR3. Fields, in order: V gene, D gene, clone size, CDR3 protein. The D gene is left open where the match is weak. The size of a clone is reported for some rows only, either as once, few or many, or as a class for expanded clones.

V gene: TRBV5-6
D gene: NA
clone size: once
CDR3 protein: CASSMTGNTEAFF

V gene: TRBV2
D gene: NA
clone size: NA
CDR3 protein: CASSATMNTEAFF

V gene: TRBV6-1
D gene: TRBD2
clone size: NA
CDR3 protein: CASSEGGLAAVNEQFF

V gene: TRBV4-2
D gene: NA
clone size: NA
CDR3 protein: CASSPPGPGANVLTF

V gene: TRBV7-3
D gene: NA
clone size: few
CDR3 protein: CASSLTGNTEAFF

V gene: TRBV19
D gene: TRBD1
clone size: NA
CDR3 protein: CASSKATGQGVSYEQYF

V gene: TRBV7-8
D gene: TRBD1
clone size: NA
CDR3 protein: CASSLGQGGQPQHF

V gene: TRBV23-1
D gene: NA
clone size: NA
CDR3 protein: CASSQLTVDNQPQHF

V gene: TRBV19
D gene: TRBD1
clone size: NA
CDR3 protein: CASRERDSNYGYTF

V gene: TRBV11-3
D gene: NA
clone size: NA
CDR3 protein: CASSSTSYAGNTIYF

V gene: TRBV5-1
D gene: TRBD2
clone size: NA
CDR3 protein: CATSPPFHGLAGNLLAKNIQYF

V gene: TRBV7-9
D gene: NA
clone size: NA
CDR3 protein: CASSLDLRNNSPLHF

V gene: TRBV19
D gene: TRBD1
clone size: NA
CDR3 protein: CASSILVRQGSYNSPLHF

V gene: TRBV30
D gene: TRBD1
clone size: NA
CDR3 protein: CAWSGGQINQPQHF

V gene: TRBV5-4
D gene: TRBD1
clone size: NA
CDR3 protein: CASSWSGTAETQYF

V gene: TRBV10-3
D gene: NA
clone size: NA
CDR3 protein: CAITSEQGLGYTF

V gene: TRBV5-1
D gene: NA
clone size: NA
CDR3 protein: CASSLEGRTIYGYTF

V gene: TRBV12-3/TRBV12-4
D gene: NA
clone size: NA
CDR3 protein: CASSPRSSYGYTF

V gene: TRBV6-5
D gene: NA
clone size: NA
CDR3 protein: CASSTGTTTNEKLFF

V gene: TRBV7-2
D gene: NA
clone size: NA
CDR3 protein: CASSTGARGGADTQYF

V gene: TRBV7-9
D gene: TRBD1
clone size: NA
CDR3 protein: CASSLTGGLSYNEQFF

V gene: TRBV3-1/TRBV3-2
D gene: NA
clone size: few
CDR3 protein: CASSQAIGTGELFF

V gene: TRBV19
D gene: TRBD1
clone size: NA
CDR3 protein: CATAPRRGLYYGYTF

V gene: TRBV2
D gene: TRBD1
clone size: once
CDR3 protein: CASSSGTGAYEQYF